This T cell receptor (beta chain) was captured by sequencing in a study of cytomegalovirus exposure and HLA in healthy donors. The study ran its PCR with 60 Vbeta and 13 Jbeta primers. Repertoires were generated with immunoSEQ multiplex PCR, while TCRdb's copy carries only in-frame clones and drops some. The repertoire holds fewer than 150,000 clones, with roughly four fifths as singletons. About this clone itself: What it binds is not known.

Overall study findings and caveats: In vitro testing confirmed a few CMV-associated chains as specific for CMV antigens. Within the data, a cluster of highly shared sequence variants was likely a sequencing artifact.

What was sequenced was PBMCs. This clonotype was sampled from a man aged 45 to 65 in good health and CMV-seropositive.

DNA of the CDR3: TGCGCCAGCAGCCTAGACAGTGCAGGGCGAGTCTCCTACGAGCAGTACTTC. This translates into CASSLDSAGRVSYEQYF. The rearrangement uses TRBV5-1 and TRBJ2-7; D might be TRBD1 (5 bases). The V and J ends lost 4 bases and 0 bases respectively, with 20 bases between them. Germline CDR1 SGHRS, CDR2 YFSETQ. The CDR3 is 17 residues long.